The 26 T cell receptor beta chains reported below all come from one sample, sequenced in a study of T cell responses to AZD1222 COVID-19 vaccine. The method was immunoSEQ multiplex PCR; TCRdb's version includes in-frame clones alone and lacks a portion of them. Found here are about 100,000 clones, just under 90% of them singletons; the top ten hold more than 15%. Sequences were derived from peripheral blood, sampled on day 0 of AZD1222 vaccination. The origin of the receptors is an adult in good health.

The J gene is TRBJ2-1, the V gene TRBV19; TRBD1 might be the D (6 bases). The length of the CDR3 is 16 residues. From germline, CDR1 is LNHDA and CDR2 SQIVND (reference sequence). V was shortened by 4 bases and J by 2 bases, with 15 bases between the two germline ends. In DNA, the CDR3 is TGTGCCAGTAGTACCGGACAGATTAAAACCTACAATGAGCAGTTCTTC. Its translation: CASSTGQIKTYNEQFF.

In its sample, this clone was seen once. The chain is built from TRBV30 and TRBJ2-7, with TRBD2 as a possible D gene (6 bases). The CDR3 spans 14 residues. Per the germline V gene, CDR1 is GTSNPN and CDR2 is SVGIG (reference sequence). V was pared by 2 bases and J by 6 bases, with 17 bases between. CDR3 region: CAWSLREYRGEQYF. The CDR3 coding sequence is TGTGCCTGGAGTTTACGGGAGTATCGGGGCGAGCAGTACTTC.

This clone came up many times. This rearrangement joins TRBV30 to TRBJ1-2; no firm D call. CDR1 is GTSNPN, CDR2 SVGIG, per germline (reference sequence). V lost 5 bases and J lost 6, with 7 bases in between. The CDR3 is made up of 10 amino acids. CDR3 in amino acids: CAWFRDGYTF. The DNA for the CDR3 is TGTGCCTGGTTTAGAGATGGCTACACCTTC.

A single count supports this clone. This sequence joins TRBV5-4 and TRBJ2-5; D might be TRBD1 or TRBD2, each matching 5 bases. The CDR3 runs 15 residues. The V end lost 0 bases, the J end lost 4 bases, and 13 bases lay between the germline ends. Germline loops: CDR1 SGHNT, CDR2 YYREEE (reference sequence). The DNA for the CDR3 is TGTGCCAGCAGCTTGGAGGGTGAGGGGAGAGAGACCCAGTACTTC. This gives the protein CASSLEGEGRETQYF.

The V gene is TRBV29-1, the J gene TRBJ1-1; 11 bases map to TRBD1. Trimming cost V 6 bases and J 3 bases; bases outside gene matches: 3. The germline V gene encodes CDR1 SQVTM and CDR2 ANQGSEA. CDR3 length: 13 residues. CDR3 protein: CSVKGQGDTEAFF. The CDR3 DNA reads TGCAGCGTGAAGGGACAGGGGGACACTGAAGCTTTCTTT. Full variable domain (missing parts from reference TRBV29-1 and TRBJ1-1): SAVISQKPSRDICQRGTSLTIQCQVDSQVTMMFWYRQQPGQSLTLIATANQGSEATYESGFVIDKFPISRPNLTFSTLTVSNMSPEDSSIYLCSVKGQGDTEAFFGQGTRLTVV.

This rearrangement joins TRBV9 to TRBJ1-2; D is unclear. Germline CDR1 is SGDLS and CDR2 is YYNGEE. With 0 bases removed from V and 7 bases from J, the gap between germline ends came to 10 bases. CDR3 size: 13 residues. CDR3 protein: CASSVEGISGYTF. CDR3 bases: TGTGCCAGCAGCGTAGAAGGGATTAGTGGCTACACCTTC. The variable domain in full, with the rest retrieved from reference TRBV9 and TRBJ1-2, is DSGVTQTPKHLITATGQRVTLRCSPRSGDLSVYWYQQSLDQGLQFLIQYYNGEERAKGNILERFSAQQFPDLHSELNLSSLELGDSALYFCASSVEGISGYTFGSGTRLTVV.

This chain links TRBV5-1 with TRBJ2-5; 10 positions match TRBD1. The length of the CDR3 is 17 residues. V shed 4 bases, J shed 2 bases, and the junction held 11 bases outside the gene matches. Germline V lookup: CDR1 SGHRS, CDR2 YFSETQ. CDR3 sequence reads: CASSMAGQGMGQETQYF. CDR3 coding DNA: TGCGCCAGCAGCATGGCGGGACAGGGGATGGGGCAAGAGACCCAGTACTTC. Based on the CDR3 plus reference TRBV5-1 and TRBJ2-5, the full variable domain is KAGVTQTPRYLIKTRGQQVTLSCSPISGHRSVSWYQQTPGQGLQFLFEYFSETQRNKGNFPGRFSGRQFSNSRSEMNVSTLELGDSALYLCASSMAGQGMGQETQYFGPGTRLLVL.

The gene calls are TRBV3-1 (or the pseudogene TRBV3-2) and TRBJ2-7; unclear D gene. V lost 3 bases and J 0 bases, leaving 3 bases between the germline ends. CDR1 LGHDT and CDR2 YNNKEL come from the germline V gene (reference sequence). This CDR3 is 12 amino acids long. The DNA for the CDR3 is TGTGCCAGCAGCCAGGACTCCTACGAGCAGTACTTC. Protein product: CASSQDSYEQYF.

The CDR3 loop is CASSSVGEEAFF. DNA for the CDR3: TGTGCCAGCAGTTCCGTCGGGGAAGAAGCTTTCTTT. The V call is TRBV11-2, the J call TRBJ1-1; no firm D call. The CDR3 loop spans 12 amino acids. Germline CDR1 and CDR2: SGHAT and FQNNGV. The V and J ends lost 6 bases and 8 bases respectively, with 13 bases between them. Full variable domain (missing parts from reference TRBV11-2 and TRBJ1-1): EAGVAQSPRYKIIEKRQSVAFWCNPISGHATLYWYQQILGQGPKLLIQFQNNGVVDDSQLPKDRFSAERLKGVDSTLKIQPAKLEDSAVYLCASSSVGEEAFFGQGTRLTVV.

This rearrangement joins TRBV19 to TRBJ1-1; D gene uncertain. Deletions cut 0 bases from V and 5 bases from J, with 19 bases between. Germline-derived CDR1 and CDR2 are LNHDA and SQIVND (reference sequence). The CDR3 loop spans 17 amino acids. This CDR3 is CASSIDPRASGRTEAFF. The CDR3 nucleotides are TGTGCCAGTAGTATAGATCCCCGGGCCTCCGGACGGACTGAAGCTTTCTTT.

The chain has TRBV7-9 and TRBJ1-1, with TRBD1 identical over 7 bases. Germline values: CDR1 SEHNR, CDR2 FQNEAQ (reference sequence). The V and J ends lost 5 bases and 0 bases, in that order; junction bases with no gene match: 6. This CDR3 has 15 residues. CDR3 sequence: CASSLDGTVNTEAFF. CDR3 nucleotide sequence: TGTGCCAGCAGCCTAGATGGGACAGTGAACACTGAAGCTTTCTTT.

The V gene is TRBV5-5, the J gene TRBJ2-1; 14 bases are shared with TRBD2. CDR1 is SGHKS and CDR2 is YYEKEE in the germline V gene (reference sequence). The ends lost 9 bases at V and 0 bases at J; junction bases unmatched: 8. The CDR3 length is 17 residues. The CDR3 DNA sequence: TGTGCCAACAAAGGACTAGCGGGGGGAAGCTCCTACAATGAGCAGTTCTTC. Protein sequence: CANKGLAGGSSYNEQFF.

CDR3 residues: CASSRDSQSSYNSPLHF. CDR3 coding DNA: TGCGCCAGCAGCCGGGACAGCCAGAGCTCCTATAATTCACCCCTCCACTTT. This chain uses TRBV5-1 with TRBJ1-6, with 7 bases fitting TRBD1. The CDR3 loop spans 17 amino acids. Trimming at V came to 4 bases and at J to 0 bases, leaving 7 bases not matched to a gene. CDR1 and CDR2 (germline): SGHRS, YFSETQ.

This rearrangement joins TRBV5-1 to TRBJ2-5, with D tentatively TRBD1 (5 bases). Germline CDR1 is SGHRS and CDR2 is YFSETQ. V gave up 6 bases and J gave up 3 bases, with 18 bases separating them. The CDR3 runs 15 residues. The CDR3 DNA reads TGCGCCAGCACTTCGACGACAGCAACCGAAGAGACCCAGTACTTC. Translated, it gives CASTSTTATEETQYF.

The chain joins TRBV5-1 to TRBJ1-1; D not resolved. Per the germline V gene, CDR1 is SGHRS and CDR2 is YFSETQ. With 5 bases removed from V and 4 bases from J, the gap between germline ends came to 12 bases. The CDR3 spans 13 residues. The CDR3 loop reads CASRQSVGTEAFF. The DNA of the CDR3 is TGCGCCAGCAGGCAGAGCGTTGGCACTGAAGCTTTCTTT.

The chain combines TRBV12-3 or TRBV12-4 with TRBJ1-5; a weak D match, TRBD1 (6 bases). V was pared by 6 bases and J by 1 base, with 7 bases between. The CDR3 loop spans 13 amino acids. The CDR3 sequence is CASRRGSNQPQHF. Here the CDR3 DNA reads TGTGCCAGCAGGAGGGGGAGCAATCAGCCCCAGCATTTT.

This clone was observed a few times. This sequence joins TRBV11-3 and TRBJ2-1; 7 nucleotides line up with TRBD1. CDR1 and CDR2 from the germline V gene are SGHNT and YENEEA. The CDR3 extends over 13 amino acids. Trimming took 5 bases from V and 7 from J; bases not matched to a gene: 5. CDR3 sequence reads: CASSAGQVNEQFF. The CDR3 DNA sequence: TGTGCCAGCAGCGCCGGACAGGTGAATGAGCAGTTCTTC. The whole variable domain, remainder taken from reference TRBV11-3 and TRBJ2-1, is EAGVVQSPRYKIIEKKQPVAFWCNPISGHNTLYWYLQNLGQGPELLIRYENEEAVDDSQLPKDRFSAERLKGVDSTLKIQPAELGDSAVYLCASSAGQVNEQFFGPGTRLTVL.

This chain joins TRBV29-1 and TRBJ2-1; 8 bases line up with TRBD2. In germline, CDR1 is SQVTM, CDR2 ANQGSEA. The junction had 15 bases not matched to a gene; V was cut back by 5 bases and J by 6 bases. The CDR3 has 16 amino acids. The CDR3, as DNA: TGCAGCGTTCGCCACACCGGGACTAGATACAGCAATGAGCAGTTCTTC. It codes for CSVRHTGTRYSNEQFF.

The rearrangement links TRBV28 to TRBJ1-5, with a tentative D call TRBD1 (6 bases). CDR1 MDHEN and CDR2 SYDVKM come from the germline V gene. V was clipped by 4 bases and J by 1 base, with 26 bases between them. This CDR3 is built from 20 residues. Written as DNA, the CDR3 is TGTGCCAGCAGTTCGGACCTACAGGGCATCCCCGTTCGGAGCAATCAGCCCCAGCATTTT. Amino acids: CASSSDLQGIPVRSNQPQHF.

The chain employs TRBV15 and TRBJ2-5; a possible D gene is TRBD2 (6 bases). Deletions cut 2 bases from V and 5 bases from J, with 12 bases between. The CDR3 is 14 amino acids. CDR1 is LNHNV, CDR2 YYDKDF, per germline (reference sequence). The CDR3 coding sequence is TGTGCCACCAGCAGACCCCTCCTAGCGGAGACCCAGTACTTC. It codes for CATSRPLLAETQYF. The full variable domain, in which reference TRBV15 and TRBJ2-5 provide the parts outside the CDR3, is DAMVIQNPRYQVTQFGKPVTLSCSQTLNHNVMYWYQQKSSQAPKLLFHYYDKDFNNEADTPDNFQSRRPNTSFCFLDIRSPGLGDTAMYLCATSRPLLAETQYFGPGTRLLVL.

The chain recombines TRBV18 with TRBJ2-7; TRBD2 matches 11 bases. Per germline, CDR1 KGHSH and CDR2 LQKENI. This CDR3 has 19 amino acids. Trimming removed 2 bases from V and 0 bases from J; junction bases left unmatched: 12. CDR3 DNA: TGTGCCAGCTCACCAGGGACTAGCGGTCTACAATCGTTCTCCTACGAGCAGTACTTC. This codes for CASSPGTSGLQSFSYEQYF.

V and J are TRBV2 and TRBJ2-7, with TRBD1 matching over 9 bases. V gave up 7 bases and J gave up 0 bases; unmatched junction bases: 7. This CDR3 region has 15 residues. Germline loops: CDR1 SNHLY, CDR2 FYNNEI. This CDR3 reads CASMGDRAISYEQYF. CDR3 coding DNA: TGTGCCAGCATGGGGGACAGGGCGATCTCCTACGAGCAGTACTTC. The full variable domain, in which reference TRBV2 and TRBJ2-7 provide the parts outside the CDR3, is EPEVTQTPSHQVTQMGQEVILRCVPISNHLYFYWYRQILGQKVEFLVSFYNNEISEKSEIFDDQFSVERPDGSNFTLKIRSTKLEDSAMYFCASMGDRAISYEQYFGPGTRLTVT.

The chain employs TRBV5-1 and TRBJ1-1; D might be TRBD1 (6 bases). CDR3 length: 12 amino acids. The germline gives CDR1 SGHRS, CDR2 YFSETQ. The ends were cut back, 0 bases at V and 10 bases at J, with 10 bases in the middle. CDR3 amino acids: CASSLVGRGAFF. The CDR3 DNA follows: TGCGCCAGCAGCTTGGTGGGCAGGGGAGCTTTCTTT.

This chain connects TRBV20-1 to TRBJ2-3, with D possibly being TRBD1 or TRBD2 (5 bases each). CDR1 and CDR2 from the germline V gene are DFQATT and SNEGSKA (reference sequence). V dropped 3 bases and J dropped 1 base, with 11 bases sitting between them. The CDR3 contains 14 residues. CDR3 sequence reads: CSASVQGRTDTQYF. As DNA, the CDR3 is TGCAGTGCTAGTGTGCAGGGACGCACAGATACGCAGTATTTT.

CDR3 loop: CASSSGASAELFF. In DNA form, the CDR3 reads TGTGCCAGCAGCTCGGGGGCTAGCGCAGAGCTGTTTTTT. The chain is built from TRBV11-3 and TRBJ2-2; D possibly matches TRBD1 or TRBD2 (6 bases each). The CDR3 is 13 amino acids. The germline V gene encodes CDR1 SGHNT and CDR2 YENEEA. Trimming shortened V by 4 bases and J by 11 bases, and 14 bases separated the two germline ends.

The chain carries TRBV28 and TRBJ2-6; D gene ambiguous. Germline loops: CDR1 MDHEN, CDR2 SYDVKM. This CDR3 is built from 14 residues. Trimming stripped 7 bases from V and 2 bases from J, with 9 bases between. In nucleotides, the CDR3 is TGTGCCAGCAATTCCCCCCCTGGGGCCAACGTCCTGACTTTC. This translates into CASNSPPGANVLTF. Complete variable domain (other parts from reference TRBV28 and TRBJ2-6): DVKVTQSSRYLVKRTGEKVFLECVQDMDHENMFWYRQDPGLGLRLIYFSYDVKMKEKGDIPEGYSVSREKKERFSLILESASTNQTSMYLCASNSPPGANVLTFGAGSRLTVL.